The clone carrying this T cell receptor (beta chain) was seen just once. The V end was cut by 4 bases, the J end by 0 bases, with 11 bases between. CDR3 size: 14 residues. Germline CDR1 SGHKS, CDR2 YYEKEE (reference sequence). This sample stems from a study of blood T cell repertoires in COVID-19. Study information: Spain, Italy and the United States supplied samples that represented acute and convalescent COVID-19. PBMCs, B-cell-depleted T cells, or T cells were the source of the cDNA or gDNA that made up the material.

Authors' processing steps: Nucleated cell counts were estimated from reference gene primer amplification. The table came from immunoSEQ multiplex PCR; TCRdb's copy has only in-frame clones and leaves some out. V and J calls and clone size are as listed in that table; D and trimming were resolved from the DNA. The sample includes 37,000 or so clones, around 90% of them seen just once. The V and J genes are TRBV5-5 and TRBJ2-7; TRBD1 is a possible D gene (5 bases). The sequenced sample consisted of peripheral blood. The sequence was obtained from an older man with acute or convalescent COVID-19. The DNA for the CDR3 is TGTGCCAGCAGCCCGACAGTCGTCTCCTACGAGCAGTACTTC. It specifies CASSPTVVSYEQYF.